This T cell receptor beta chain was captured in a study of cytomegalovirus exposure and HLA in healthy donors. Looking at the study overall: The approximately 120 validation repertoires were reported in a later analysis to have been generated on the same platform as the roughly 700 first-cohort repertoires.

Germline V gives CDR1 MGHRA, CDR2 YSYEKL. V was clipped by 2 bases and J by 8 bases; unmatched bases: 11. The CDR3 covers 15 residues. Study observations and caveats: TCR sequences were mostly rare, though some public TCRs occurred in many donors. The authors enumerated over 150 TCR beta chains as linked to cytomegalovirus.

The method was immunoSEQ multiplex PCR; TCRdb's version includes in-frame clones alone and lacks a portion of them. The sample has hundreds of thousands of clones, about 90% seen once. This clone was detected a few times. The target antigen is unknown. Among the 110 or so subjects of the validation cohort, separate from the approximately 700-subject first cohort, were the donors. The receptor was isolated from a man aged 18 to 35 in good health and CMV-seropositive. Sequencing used PBMCs. The V and J genes are TRBV4-1 and TRBJ1-2; TRBD1 agrees at 7 bases. CDR3 sequence: CASSQPDRVIYGYTF. In nucleotides, the CDR3 is TGCGCCAGCAGCCAACCCGACAGGGTTATCTACGGCTACACCTTC.